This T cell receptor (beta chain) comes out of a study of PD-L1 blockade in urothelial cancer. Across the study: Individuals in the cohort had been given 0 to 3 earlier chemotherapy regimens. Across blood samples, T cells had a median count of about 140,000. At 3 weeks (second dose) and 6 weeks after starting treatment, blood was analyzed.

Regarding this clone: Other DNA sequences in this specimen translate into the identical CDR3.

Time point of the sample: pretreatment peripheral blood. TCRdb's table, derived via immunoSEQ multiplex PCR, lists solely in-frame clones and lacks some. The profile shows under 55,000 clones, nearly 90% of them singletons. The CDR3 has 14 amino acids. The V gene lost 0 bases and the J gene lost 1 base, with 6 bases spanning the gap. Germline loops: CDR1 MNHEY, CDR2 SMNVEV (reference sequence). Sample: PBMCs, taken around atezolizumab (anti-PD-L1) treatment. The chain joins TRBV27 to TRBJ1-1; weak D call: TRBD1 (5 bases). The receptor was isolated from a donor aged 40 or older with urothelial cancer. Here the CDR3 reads CASSLSGGNTEAFF. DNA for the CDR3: TGTGCCAGCAGTTTATCGGGGGGGAACACTGAAGCTTTCTTT.